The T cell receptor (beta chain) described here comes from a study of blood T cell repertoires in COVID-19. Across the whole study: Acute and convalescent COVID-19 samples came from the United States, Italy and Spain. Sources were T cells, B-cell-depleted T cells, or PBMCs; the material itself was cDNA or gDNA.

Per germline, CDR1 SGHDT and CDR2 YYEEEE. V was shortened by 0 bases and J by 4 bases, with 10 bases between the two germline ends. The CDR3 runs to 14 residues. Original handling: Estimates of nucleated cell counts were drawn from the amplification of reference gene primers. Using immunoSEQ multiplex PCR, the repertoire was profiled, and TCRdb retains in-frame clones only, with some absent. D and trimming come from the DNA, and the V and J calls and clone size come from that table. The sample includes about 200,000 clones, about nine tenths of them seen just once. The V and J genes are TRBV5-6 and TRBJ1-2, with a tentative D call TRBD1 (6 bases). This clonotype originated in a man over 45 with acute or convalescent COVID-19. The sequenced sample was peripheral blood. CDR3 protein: CASSLGQGSYGYTF. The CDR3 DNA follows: TGTGCCAGCAGCTTGGGGCAGGGGAGCTATGGCTACACCTTC.